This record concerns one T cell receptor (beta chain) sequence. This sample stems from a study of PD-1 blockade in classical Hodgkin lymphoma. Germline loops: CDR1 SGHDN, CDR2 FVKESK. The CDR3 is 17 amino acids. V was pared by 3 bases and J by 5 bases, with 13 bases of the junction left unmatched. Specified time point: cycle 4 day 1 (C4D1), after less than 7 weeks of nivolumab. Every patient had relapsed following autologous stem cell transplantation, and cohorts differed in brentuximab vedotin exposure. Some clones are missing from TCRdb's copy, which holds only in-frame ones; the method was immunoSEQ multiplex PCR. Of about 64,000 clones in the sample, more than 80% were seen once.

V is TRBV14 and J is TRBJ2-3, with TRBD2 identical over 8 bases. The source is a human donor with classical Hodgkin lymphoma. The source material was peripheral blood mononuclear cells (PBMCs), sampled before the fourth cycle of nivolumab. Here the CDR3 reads CASSHPSRGGEGDTQYF. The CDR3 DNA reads TGTGCCAGCAGCCATCCCTCTCGGGGGGGAGAGGGAGATACGCAGTATTTT.